This T cell receptor beta chain appears in the sequencing data of a study of blood T cell repertoires in COVID-19. Study background: Acute and convalescent COVID-19 samples came from the United States, Italy and Spain. Sources were T cells, B-cell-depleted T cells, or PBMCs; the material itself was cDNA or gDNA.

CDR3 length: 14 amino acids. The germline gives CDR1 LNHDA, CDR2 SQIVND (reference sequence). The trim removed 5 bases at V and 2 bases at J, leaving 4 bases unmatched. TCRdb's copy holds only in-frame clones and misses some; the assay was immunoSEQ multiplex PCR. The table shows about 85,000 clones, with 70% to 85% occurring only once. This chain uses TRBV19 with TRBJ1-1; 8 bases map to TRBD1. The specimen sequenced was peripheral blood. This TCR was sampled from a human donor in a cohort sampled during active COVID-19. CDR3 bases: TGTGCCAGTAGTCGAGGACAGGGTAACACTGAAGCTTTCTTT. Translating gives CASSRGQGNTEAFF.